The clone carrying this TCR beta chain was seen only once. The target antigen is unknown. Full-length variable regions came from constant-region reverse primers plus semi-nested Nested Universal Primer A PCR. TCRdb called the 5' RACE reads again in MiXCR, with one record for every CDR3 protein. Counted here are some 12,000 distinct CDR3 sequences, about 50% occurring once; the ten biggest clones make up around 11%. Purified naive CD4+ T cells were depleted of CD25+ Tregs. Regarding the study as a whole: The TCR gene usage of tumor memory CD4+ T cells clustered together with blood and lymph node memory CD4+ cells and with lymph node naive CD4+ cells.

The material sequenced was tumor-infiltrating naive CD4+ T cells sorted from the breast tumor. This sample's subset: naive CD4+ T cells, CD4+CD45RA+CD25-. This sequence originates from a female donor with breast cancer.

In DNA form, the CDR3 reads TGCGCCAGCAGCTTACAGTCCCGGGCAGACGAAAAACTGTTTTTT. It specifies CASSLQSRADEKLFF. The gene calls are TRBV5-1 and TRBJ1-4; D call uncertain. Between the trimmed V and J ends, which lost 2 bases and 8 bases, there was a span of 16 bases. The CDR3 extends over 15 amino acids. Germline values: CDR1 SGHRS, CDR2 YFSETQ. Variable domain in full (rest from reference TRBV5-1 and TRBJ1-4): KAGVTQTPRYLIKTRGQQVTLSCSPISGHRSVSWYQQTPGQGLQFLFEYFSETQRNKGNFPGRFSGRQFSNSRSEMNVSTLELGDSALYLCASSLQSRADEKLFFGSGTQLSVL.